This passage covers 5 T cell receptor beta chains from one sample sequenced in a study of PD-1 blockade in classical Hodgkin lymphoma. Relapse after autologous stem cell transplantation occurred in every patient, and brentuximab vedotin exposure varied. Only in-frame clones appear in the TCRdb table, and some are missing; sequencing was by immunoSEQ multiplex PCR. The repertoire holds 55,000 to 75,000 clones, with about two thirds as singletons. Specimen: peripheral blood mononuclear cells (PBMCs), collected before the second cycle of nivolumab. The source is a human donor with classical Hodgkin lymphoma.

This clone has only a few counts. This chain links TRBV6-5 with TRBJ2-7; 8 bases align to TRBD1. V was pared by 6 bases and J by 6 bases, with 7 bases of the junction left unmatched. The CDR3 is made up of 13 amino acids. Germline CDR1 reads MNHEY; CDR2 reads SVGAGI. CDR3 amino acids: CASREDRASEQYF. CDR3 DNA: TGTGCCAGCAGAGAGGACAGGGCAAGCGAGCAGTACTTC.

Notes on this clone: Only one base separates this from a far larger clonotype, so it likely reflects a read error. V is TRBV5-4 and J is TRBJ1-2; unclear D gene. The CDR3 is 14 amino acids. Per germline, CDR1 SGHNT and CDR2 YYREEE (reference sequence). Trimming stripped 2 bases from V and 2 bases from J, with 10 bases between. CDR3 residues: CASSLPRENYGYTF. The CDR3 bases are TGTGCCAGCAGCTTACCCCGGGAGAACTATGGCTACACCTTC.

J is TRBJ2-2 and V is TRBV11-2; D possibly matches TRBD1 or TRBD2 (5 bases each). The CDR3 extends over 16 amino acids. V lost 7 bases to trimming and J lost 0 bases, with 15 bases between them. Per the germline V gene, CDR1 is SGHAT and CDR2 is FQNNGV. Written as DNA, the CDR3 is TGTGCCAGCATATTTTGGGGGAGCGCGAACACCGGGGAGCTGTTTTTT. This translates into CASIFWGSANTGELFF.

The V and J genes are TRBV7-6 and TRBJ1-6, with 8 bases matching TRBD1. Germline loops: CDR1 SGHVS, CDR2 FNYEAQ. With V trimmed by 0 bases and J by 7 bases, 5 bases remained unmatched. CDR3 length: 16 amino acids. The CDR3 protein is CASSLATTGGNSPLHF. CDR3 sequence (DNA): TGTGCCAGCAGCTTAGCGACTACAGGGGGGAATTCACCCCTCCACTTT.

The gene calls are TRBV10-3 and TRBJ2-1; 10 bases map to TRBD2. V shed 3 bases, J shed 7 bases, and the junction held 6 bases outside the gene matches. CDR3 length: 15 amino acids. Per the germline V gene, CDR1 is ENHRY and CDR2 is SYGVKD. The CDR3 loop is CAISEEAGGLNEQFF. CDR3 sequence (DNA): TGTGCCATCAGTGAAGAAGCGGGAGGGTTAAATGAGCAGTTCTTC.